This T cell receptor (beta chain) was captured in a study of cytomegalovirus exposure and HLA in healthy donors. Study conclusions and caveats: Many donors shared some public TCRs, even though most TCR sequences were rare. The classifier reportedly diagnosed cytomegalovirus status with high specificity and sensitivity.

On this clone: Its matching antigen is unknown.

Profiling relied on immunoSEQ multiplex PCR, and the TCRdb table lists in-frame clones only, not all of them. In the table there are 190,000 or so clones, roughly 84% of which are singletons. The CDR3 is made up of 15 amino acids. CDR1 is LNHDA, CDR2 SQIVND, per germline (reference sequence). Trimming pared 3 bases from V and 0 bases from J, leaving 9 bases between. This sequence joins TRBV19 and TRBJ1-3; D is undetermined. Sequenced material: PBMCs. This TCR came from a young woman in good health and CMV-seropositive. CDR3 region: CASSINADSGNTIYF. CDR3 bases: TGTGCCAGTAGTATCAATGCAGACTCTGGAAACACCATATATTTT.